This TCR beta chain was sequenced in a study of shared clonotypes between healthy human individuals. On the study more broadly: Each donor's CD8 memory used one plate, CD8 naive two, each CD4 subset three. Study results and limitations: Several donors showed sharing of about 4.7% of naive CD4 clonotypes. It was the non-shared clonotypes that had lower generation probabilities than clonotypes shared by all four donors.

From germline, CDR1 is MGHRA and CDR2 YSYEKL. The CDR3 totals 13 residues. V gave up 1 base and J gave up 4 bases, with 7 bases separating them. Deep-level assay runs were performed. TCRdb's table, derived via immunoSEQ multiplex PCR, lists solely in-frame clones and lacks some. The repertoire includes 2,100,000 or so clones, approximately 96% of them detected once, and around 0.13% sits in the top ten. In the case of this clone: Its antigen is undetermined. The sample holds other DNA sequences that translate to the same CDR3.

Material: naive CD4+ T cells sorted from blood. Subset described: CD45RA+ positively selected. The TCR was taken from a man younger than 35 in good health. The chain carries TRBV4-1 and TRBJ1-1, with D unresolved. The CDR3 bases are TGCGCCAGCAGCCAAGTCAGGTCCACTGAAGCTTTCTTT. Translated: CASSQVRSTEAFF.